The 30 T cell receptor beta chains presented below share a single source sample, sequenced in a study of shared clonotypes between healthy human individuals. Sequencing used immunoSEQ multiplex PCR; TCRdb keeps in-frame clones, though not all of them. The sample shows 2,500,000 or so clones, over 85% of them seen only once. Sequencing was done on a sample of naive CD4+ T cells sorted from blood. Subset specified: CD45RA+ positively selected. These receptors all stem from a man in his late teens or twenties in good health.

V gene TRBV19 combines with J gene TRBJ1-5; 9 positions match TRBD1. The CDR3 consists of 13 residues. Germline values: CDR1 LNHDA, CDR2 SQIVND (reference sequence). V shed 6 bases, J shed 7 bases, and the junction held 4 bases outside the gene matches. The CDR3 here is CASRDRGGQPQHF. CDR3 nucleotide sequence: TGTGCCAGTAGGGACAGGGGAGGGCAGCCCCAGCATTTT.

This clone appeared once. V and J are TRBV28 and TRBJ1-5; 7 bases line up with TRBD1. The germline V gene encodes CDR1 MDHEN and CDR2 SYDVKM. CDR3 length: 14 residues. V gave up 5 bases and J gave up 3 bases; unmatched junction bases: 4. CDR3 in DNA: TGTGCCAGCAGTCCGGGACAGTTCAATCAGCCCCAGCATTTT. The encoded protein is CASSPGQFNQPQHF. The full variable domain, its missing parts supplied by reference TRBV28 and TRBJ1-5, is DVKVTQSSRYLVKRTGEKVFLECVQDMDHENMFWYRQDPGLGLRLIYFSYDVKMKEKGDIPEGYSVSREKKERFSLILESASTNQTSMYLCASSPGQFNQPQHFGDGTRLSIL.

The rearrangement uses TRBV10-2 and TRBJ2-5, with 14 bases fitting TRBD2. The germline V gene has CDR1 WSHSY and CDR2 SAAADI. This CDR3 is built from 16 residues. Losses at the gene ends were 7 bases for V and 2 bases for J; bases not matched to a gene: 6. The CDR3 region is CASKGLAGVGQETQYF. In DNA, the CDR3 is TGCGCCAGCAAGGGACTAGCGGGAGTAGGGCAAGAGACCCAGTACTTC.

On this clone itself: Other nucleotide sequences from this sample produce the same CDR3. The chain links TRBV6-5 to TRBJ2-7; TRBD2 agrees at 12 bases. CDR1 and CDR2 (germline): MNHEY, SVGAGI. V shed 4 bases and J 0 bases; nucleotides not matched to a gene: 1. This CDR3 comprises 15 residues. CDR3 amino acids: CASSLTSGGSYEQYF. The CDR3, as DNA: TGTGCCAGCAGTTTGACTAGCGGGGGCTCCTACGAGCAGTACTTC.

The CDR3 is CASSVAIASGTDTQYF. The CDR3 region has the DNA TGTGCCAGCAGCGTAGCTATTGCTAGCGGCACAGATACGCAGTATTTT. The chain combines TRBV9 with TRBJ2-3; a possible D gene is TRBD2 (6 bases). Between the trimmed V and J ends, which lost 0 bases and 1 base, there was a span of 12 bases. CDR1 and CDR2 from the germline V gene are SGDLS and YYNGEE. The CDR3 runs 16 residues.

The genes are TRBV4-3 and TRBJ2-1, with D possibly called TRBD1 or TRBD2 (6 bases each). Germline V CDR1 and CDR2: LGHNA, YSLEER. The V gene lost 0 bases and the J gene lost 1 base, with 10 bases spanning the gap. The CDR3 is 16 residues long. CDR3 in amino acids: CASSQDWGASYNEQFF. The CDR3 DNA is TGCGCCAGCAGCCAAGATTGGGGGGCATCCTACAATGAGCAGTTCTTC.

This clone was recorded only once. The CDR3 loop reads CASSSPITEAFF. The CDR3 DNA is TGTGCCAGCAGTTCCCCTATCACTGAAGCTTTCTTT. The V and J genes are TRBV6-5 and TRBJ1-1; no reliable D call. The CDR3 totals 12 residues. The germline CDR1 and CDR2 sequences are MNHEY and SVGAGI. The V end lost 4 bases, the J end lost 4 bases, and 7 bases lay between the germline ends.

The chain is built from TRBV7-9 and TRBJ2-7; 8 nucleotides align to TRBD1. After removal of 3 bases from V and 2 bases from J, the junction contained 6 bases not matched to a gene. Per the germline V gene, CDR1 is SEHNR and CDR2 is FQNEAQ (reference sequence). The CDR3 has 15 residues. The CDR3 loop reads CASSFATGAPYEQYF. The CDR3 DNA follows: TGTGCCAGCAGCTTTGCGACAGGGGCACCCTACGAGCAGTACTTC. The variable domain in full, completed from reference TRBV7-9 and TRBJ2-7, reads DTGVSQNPRHKITKRGQNVTFRCDPISEHNRLYWYRQTLGQGPEFLTYFQNEAQLEKSRLLSDRFSAERPKGSFSTLEIQRTEQGDSAMYLCASSFATGAPYEQYFGPGTRLTVT.

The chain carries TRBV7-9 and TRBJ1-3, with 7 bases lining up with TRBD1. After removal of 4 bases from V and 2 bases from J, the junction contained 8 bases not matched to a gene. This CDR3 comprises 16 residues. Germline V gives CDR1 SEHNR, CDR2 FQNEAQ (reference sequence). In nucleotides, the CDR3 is TGTGCCAGCAGCTCGCAGCAGGGGGTGACTGGAAACACCATATATTTT. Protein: CASSSQQGVTGNTIYF. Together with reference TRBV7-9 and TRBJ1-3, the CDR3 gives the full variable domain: DTGVSQNPRHKITKRGQNVTFRCDPISEHNRLYWYRQTLGQGPEFLTYFQNEAQLEKSRLLSDRFSAERPKGSFSTLEIQRTEQGDSAMYLCASSSQQGVTGNTIYFGEGSWLTVV.

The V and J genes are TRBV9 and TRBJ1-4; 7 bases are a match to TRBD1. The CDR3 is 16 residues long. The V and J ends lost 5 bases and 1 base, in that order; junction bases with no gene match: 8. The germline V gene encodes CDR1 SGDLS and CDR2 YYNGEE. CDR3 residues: CASRAFRQGTNEKLFF. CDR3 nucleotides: TGTGCCAGCAGAGCATTCCGACAGGGAACTAATGAAAAACTGTTTTTT. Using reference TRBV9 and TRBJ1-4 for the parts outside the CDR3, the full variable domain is DSGVTQTPKHLITATGQRVTLRCSPRSGDLSVYWYQQSLDQGLQFLIQYYNGEERAKGNILERFSAQQFPDLHSELNLSSLELGDSALYFCASRAFRQGTNEKLFFGSGTQLSVL.

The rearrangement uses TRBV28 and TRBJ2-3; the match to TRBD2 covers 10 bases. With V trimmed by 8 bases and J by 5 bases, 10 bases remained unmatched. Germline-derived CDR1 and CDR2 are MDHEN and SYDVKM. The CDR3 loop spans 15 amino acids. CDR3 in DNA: TGTGCCAGCTCCTCAAGCGGGGGGGCCAGAGATACGCAGTATTTT. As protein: CASSSSGGARDTQYF.

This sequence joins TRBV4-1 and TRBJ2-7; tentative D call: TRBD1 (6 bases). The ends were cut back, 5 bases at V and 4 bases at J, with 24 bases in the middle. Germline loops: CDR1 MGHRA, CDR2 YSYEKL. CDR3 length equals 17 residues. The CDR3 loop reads CASSYRTGNPSLYEQYF. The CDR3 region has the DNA TGCGCCAGCAGCTACCGAACAGGGAACCCCTCCCTTTACGAGCAGTACTTC.

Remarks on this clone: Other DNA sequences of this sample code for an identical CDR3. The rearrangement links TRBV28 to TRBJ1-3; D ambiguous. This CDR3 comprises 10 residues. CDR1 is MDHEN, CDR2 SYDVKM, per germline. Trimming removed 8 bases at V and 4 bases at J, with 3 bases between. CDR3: CASSGNTIYF. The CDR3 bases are TGTGCCAGCTCAGGAAACACCATATATTTT.

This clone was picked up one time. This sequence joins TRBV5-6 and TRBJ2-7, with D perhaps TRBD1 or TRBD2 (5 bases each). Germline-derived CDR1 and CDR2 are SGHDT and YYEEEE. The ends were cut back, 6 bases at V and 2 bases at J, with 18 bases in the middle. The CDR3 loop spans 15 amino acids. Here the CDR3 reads CASTTPGTDPYEQYF. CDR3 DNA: TGTGCCAGCACCACCCCCGGGACGGACCCCTACGAGCAGTACTTC.

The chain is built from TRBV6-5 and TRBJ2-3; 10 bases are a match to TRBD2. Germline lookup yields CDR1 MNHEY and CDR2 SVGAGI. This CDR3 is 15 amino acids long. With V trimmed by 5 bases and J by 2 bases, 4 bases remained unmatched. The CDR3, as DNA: TGTGCCAGCAGTGCTAGCGGGAGCCCCACAGATACGCAGTATTTT. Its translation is CASSASGSPTDTQYF.

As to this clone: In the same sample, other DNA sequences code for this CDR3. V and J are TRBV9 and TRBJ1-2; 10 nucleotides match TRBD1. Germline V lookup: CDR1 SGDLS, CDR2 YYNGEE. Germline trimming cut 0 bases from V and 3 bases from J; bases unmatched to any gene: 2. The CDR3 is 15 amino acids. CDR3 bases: TGTGCCAGCAGCGTAGGGGACAGGGGCGACTATGGCTACACCTTC. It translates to CASSVGDRGDYGYTF.

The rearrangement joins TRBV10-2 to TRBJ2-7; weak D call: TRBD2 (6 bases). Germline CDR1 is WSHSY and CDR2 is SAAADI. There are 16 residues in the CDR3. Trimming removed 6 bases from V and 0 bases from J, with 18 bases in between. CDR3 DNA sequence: TGCGCCAGCAGCGGGTCGGGGGTCTCTTCCTCCTACGAGCAGTACTTC. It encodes CASSGSGVSSSYEQYF.

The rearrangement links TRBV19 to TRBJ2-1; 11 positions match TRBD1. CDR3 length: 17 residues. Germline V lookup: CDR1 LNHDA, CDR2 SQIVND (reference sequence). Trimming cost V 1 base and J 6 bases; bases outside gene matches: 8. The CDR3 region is CASSIVGQGASSNEQFF. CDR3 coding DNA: TGTGCCAGTAGTATAGTAGGACAGGGGGCTAGCAGCAATGAGCAGTTCTTC.

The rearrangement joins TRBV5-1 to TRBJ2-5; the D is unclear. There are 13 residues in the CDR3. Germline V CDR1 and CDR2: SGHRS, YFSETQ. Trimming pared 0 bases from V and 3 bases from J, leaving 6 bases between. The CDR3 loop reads CASSLDVEETQYF. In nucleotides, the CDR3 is TGCGCCAGCAGCTTGGATGTAGAAGAGACCCAGTACTTC.

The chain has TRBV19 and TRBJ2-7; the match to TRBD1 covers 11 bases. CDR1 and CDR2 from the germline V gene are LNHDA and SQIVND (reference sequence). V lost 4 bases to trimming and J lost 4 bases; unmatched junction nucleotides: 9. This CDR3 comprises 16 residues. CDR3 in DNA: TGTGCCAGTAGTACTGAAGCCGGGACAGGGGGTTACGAGCAGTACTTC. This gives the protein CASSTEAGTGGYEQYF.

In nucleotides, the CDR3 is TGCGCCAGCAGCCAAGGGCCAGTGACAGACGGGGGAAACACCATATATTTT. Protein: CASSQGPVTDGGNTIYF. The V call is TRBV4-1, the J call TRBJ1-3; D is perhaps TRBD1 (5 bases). CDR3 length equals 17 residues. V lost 1 base to trimming and J lost 4 bases, with 17 bases between them. Germline V CDR1 and CDR2: MGHRA, YSYEKL.

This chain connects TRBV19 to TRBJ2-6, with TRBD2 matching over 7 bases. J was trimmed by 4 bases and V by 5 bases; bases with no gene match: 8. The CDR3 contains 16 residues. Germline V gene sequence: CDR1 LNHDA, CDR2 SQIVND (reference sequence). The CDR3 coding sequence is TGTGCCAGTAGTCCGACGGCGGGACTAGGGGCCAACGTCCTGACTTTC. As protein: CASSPTAGLGANVLTF. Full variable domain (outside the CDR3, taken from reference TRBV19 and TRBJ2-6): DGGITQSPKYLFRKEGQNVTLSCEQNLNHDAMYWYRQDPGQGLRLIYYSQIVNDFQKGDIAEGYSVSREKKESFPLTVTSAQKNPTAFYLCASSPTAGLGANVLTFGAGSRLTVL.

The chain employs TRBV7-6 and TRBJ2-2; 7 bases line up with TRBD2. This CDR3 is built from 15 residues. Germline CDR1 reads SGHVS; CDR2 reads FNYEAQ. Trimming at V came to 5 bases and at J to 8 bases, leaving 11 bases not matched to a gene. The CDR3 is CASSSPVGGRGELFF. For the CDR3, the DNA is TGTGCCAGCAGCAGCCCGGTGGGAGGGCGAGGGGAGCTGTTTTTT.

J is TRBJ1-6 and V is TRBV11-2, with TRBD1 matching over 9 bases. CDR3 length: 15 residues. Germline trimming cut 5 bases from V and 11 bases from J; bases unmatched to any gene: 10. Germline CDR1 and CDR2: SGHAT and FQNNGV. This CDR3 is CASSKQGAYGAPLHF. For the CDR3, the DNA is TGTGCCAGCAGCAAACAGGGGGCCTACGGGGCACCCCTCCACTTT.

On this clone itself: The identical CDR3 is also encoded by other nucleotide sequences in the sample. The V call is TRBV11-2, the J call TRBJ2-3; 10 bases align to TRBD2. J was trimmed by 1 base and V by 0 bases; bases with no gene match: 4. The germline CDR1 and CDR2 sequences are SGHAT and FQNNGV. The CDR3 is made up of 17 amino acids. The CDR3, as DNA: TGTGCCAGCAGCTTAGATAGGCTAGCGGGAGGCACAGATACGCAGTATTTT. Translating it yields CASSLDRLAGGTDTQYF.

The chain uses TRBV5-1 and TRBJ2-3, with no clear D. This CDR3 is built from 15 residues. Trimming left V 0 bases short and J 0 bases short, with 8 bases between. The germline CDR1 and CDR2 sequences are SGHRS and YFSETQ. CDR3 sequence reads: CASSLVAASTDTQYF. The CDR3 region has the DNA TGCGCCAGCAGCTTGGTGGCAGCTAGCACAGATACGCAGTATTTT.

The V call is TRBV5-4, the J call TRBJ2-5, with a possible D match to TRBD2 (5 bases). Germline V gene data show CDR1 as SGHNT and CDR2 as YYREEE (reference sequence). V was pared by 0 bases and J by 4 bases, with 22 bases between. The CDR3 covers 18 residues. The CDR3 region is CASSLGARVGKGVETQYF. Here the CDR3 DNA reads TGTGCCAGCAGCTTGGGGGCCCGGGTCGGGAAGGGTGTAGAGACCCAGTACTTC.

The CDR3 nucleotides are TGCGCCAGCAAAAGACAGGGGGGCCTCATTAACTATGGCTACACCTTC. Protein product: CASKRQGGLINYGYTF. The rearrangement joins TRBV5-1 to TRBJ1-2; 9 positions agree with TRBD1. This CDR3 is 16 amino acids long. Germline CDR1 is SGHRS and CDR2 is YFSETQ. Trimming cost V 6 bases and J 1 base; bases outside gene matches: 10. Combining the CDR3 with reference TRBV5-1 and TRBJ1-2 gives the whole variable domain KAGVTQTPRYLIKTRGQQVTLSCSPISGHRSVSWYQQTPGQGLQFLFEYFSETQRNKGNFPGRFSGRQFSNSRSEMNVSTLELGDSALYLCASKRQGGLINYGYTFGSGTRLTVV.

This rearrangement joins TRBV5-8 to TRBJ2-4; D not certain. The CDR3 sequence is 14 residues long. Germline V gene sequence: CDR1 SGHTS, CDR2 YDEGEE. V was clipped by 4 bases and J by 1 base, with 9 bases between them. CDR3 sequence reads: CASSPVIAKNIQYF. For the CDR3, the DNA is TGTGCCAGCAGCCCTGTTATTGCCAAAAACATTCAGTACTTC.

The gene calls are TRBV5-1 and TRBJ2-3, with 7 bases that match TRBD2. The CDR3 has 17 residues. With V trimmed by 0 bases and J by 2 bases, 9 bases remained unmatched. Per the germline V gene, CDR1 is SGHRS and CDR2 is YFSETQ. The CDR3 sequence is CASSLEPSGTYTDTQYF. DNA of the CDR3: TGCGCCAGCAGCTTGGAGCCTAGCGGAACTTACACAGATACGCAGTATTTT.